A single sample is the source of the 3 T cell receptor beta chains below, sequenced in a study of glioma-infiltrating T cells. TCR alpha and beta CDR3 regions were amplified from RNA using iRepertoire nested multiplex PCR. TCRdb recomputed calls from the multiplex PCR reads with MiXCR, one row per CDR3 protein. This sample has 400,000 or so distinct CDR3 sequences; around 45% occur once, and the top ten carry about 11%. Material: glioma tissue, nonneoplastic brain tissue, or PBMCs (not recorded which). The source is a human donor with low-grade glioma or glioblastoma, undergoing nonglioma brain surgery, or in good health (not recorded which).

Regarding this clonotype: This may come from a read error, since a much larger clone is one base off. The rearrangement joins TRBV6-2 or TRBV6-3 to TRBJ1-1, with D uncertain. Germline CDR1 is MNHEY and CDR2 is SVGEGT. The CDR3 loop spans 11 amino acids. The V gene lost 7 bases and the J gene lost 7 bases, with 10 bases spanning the gap. CDR3 amino acids: CASTYVGEAFF. Here the CDR3 DNA reads TGTGCCAGCACCTACGTGGGTGAAGCTTTCTTT.

The sample holds one count of this clonotype. The chain uses TRBV5-1 and TRBJ2-7; TRBD2 agrees at 8 bases. The V gene's germline CDR1 is SGHRS and CDR2 YFSETQ. This CDR3 has 15 amino acids. J was trimmed by 5 bases and V by 2 bases; bases with no gene match: 9. The CDR3 loop reads CASSLPSGSPHEQYF. The CDR3 DNA is TGCGCCAGCAGCTTACCCAGCGGGAGTCCCCACGAGCAGTACTTC.

This sequence joins TRBV12-3 or TRBV12-4 and TRBJ2-1; D perhaps matches TRBD2 (5 bases). CDR3 length: 15 amino acids. The ends were cut back, 7 bases at V and 3 bases at J, with 16 bases in the middle. CDR3 DNA: TGTGCCAGCACCCAGACCGGGAACCTCTACAATGAGCAGTTCTTC. Translated: CASTQTGNLYNEQFF.